This T cell receptor (beta chain) appears in the sequencing data of a study of synovial regulatory T cells in juvenile arthritis. Germline V gene data show CDR1 as MNHNS and CDR2 as SASEGT. The CDR3 length is 10 residues. No DNA sequence was recorded. Only in-frame clones appear in the TCRdb table, and some are missing; sequencing was by immunoSEQ multiplex PCR. The sample is made up of a few thousand clones, and the top ten hold 21% of it. Points from the study as a whole: Largely private between patients, iaTreg TCR repertoires showed partial overlap with synovial Teff and blood CPL repertoires.

This clone is identified as medium-sized (0.01 to 0.1%) from frequency. Antigen specificity is unknown. Each patient with active arthritis gave synovial fluid along with matched peripheral blood. The gene calls are TRBV6-1 and TRBJ1-1. The sample consisted of Treg cells from the synovium. This receptor was taken from a donor younger than 35 with juvenile idiopathic arthritis. The CDR3: CACRNTEAFF.